The 2 T cell receptor beta chains in this list originate from one sample, sequenced in a study of siplizumab effects on memory and regulatory T cells. Here immunoSEQ multiplex PCR was the method, and the copy in TCRdb shows in-frame clones only, minus some. The sample gives some 97,000 clones, around 90% of which show up once; roughly 2.7% is in the top ten. The source material was CD4+ T cells sorted from blood. The receptors originated from a human donor in good health. Some clones in this sample may be carry-over from other donors' samples.

The rearrangement links TRBV28 to TRBJ1-2; no firm D call. The CDR3 sequence is 12 residues long. Germline V lookup: CDR1 MDHEN, CDR2 SYDVKM. For the CDR3, the DNA is TGTGTCACGACGGATACCAACTATGGCTACACCTTC. Amino acids: CVTTDTNYGYTF.

The V call is TRBV13, the J call TRBJ2-3; D is unclear. Trimming cost V 3 bases and J 4 bases, with 5 bases left between them. This CDR3 is built from 12 residues. CDR1 and CDR2 from the germline V gene are PRHDT and FYEKMQ (reference sequence). The CDR3 DNA follows: TGTGCCAGCAGCTTGCGATCAGATACGCAGTATTTT. It is translated as CASSLRSDTQYF.